A selection of T cell receptor beta chains follows, all from one sample in a study of T cell responses to AZD1222 COVID-19 vaccine. Only in-frame clones appear in the TCRdb table, and some are missing; sequencing was by immunoSEQ multiplex PCR. The table has around 160,000 clones, around 93% seen once. Source: peripheral blood, taken on day 0 of AZD1222 vaccination. These receptors all come from an adult in good health. The CDR3 runs from the conserved cysteine through the conserved F or W. A D gene is named only where the DNA matches it firmly. Size is stated for part of the rows, as once, few or many counts, or as a class when the clone is expanded.

clone_size j_call d_call v_call cdr3_aa cdr3_nt
- TRBJ2-7 - TRBV7-2 CASSLWGPGSYEQYF TGTGCCAGCAGCTTGTGGGGGCCCGGTTCCTACGAGCAGTACTTC
- TRBJ1-4 - TRBV5-1 CASSLKTGPNEKLFF TGCGCCAGCAGCTTGAAGACAGGCCCTAATGAAAAACTGTTTTTT
- TRBJ1-5 TRBD1 TRBV19 CASSIGLTGRDNQPQHF TGTGCCAGTAGTATAGGATTGACAGGGAGGGACAATCAGCCCCAGCATTTT
- TRBJ2-1 TRBD2 TRBV4-1 CASSQTSGTVDEQFF TGCGCCAGCAGCCAAACTAGCGGGACCGTCGATGAGCAGTTCTTC
- TRBJ2-6 - TRBV7-3 CASSPISTSGANVLTF TGTGCCAGCAGCCCTATCTCCACCTCTGGGGCCAACGTCCTGACTTTC
- TRBJ1-3 - TRBV7-2 CASSPRTVSGNTIYF TGTGCCAGCAGCCCACGGACAGTCTCTGGAAACACCATATATTTT
- TRBJ2-3 - TRBV6-2/TRBV6-3 CASSYEASEATDTQYF TGTGCCAGCAGTTACGAGGCTAGCGAGGCCACAGATACGCAGTATTTT
- TRBJ1-5 TRBD1 TRBV5-1 CASSARTGSQPQHF TGCGCCAGCAGCGCGAGGACAGGGAGTCAGCCCCAGCATTTT
- TRBJ2-2 TRBD1 TRBV5-4 CASSGPQGTTGELFF TGTGCCAGCAGCGGCCCACAGGGGACCACCGGGGAGCTGTTTTTT
- TRBJ1-1 - TRBV6-5 CATLRTETEAFF TGTGCCACCCTACGCACCGAGACTGAAGCTTTCTTT
- TRBJ2-1 TRBD1 TRBV5-1 CASSSWTGGWNEQFF TGCGCCAGCAGCTCTTGGACAGGGGGCTGGAATGAGCAGTTCTTC
- TRBJ1-1 TRBD1 TRBV7-9 CASSTGRGTANTEAFF TGTGCCAGCAGCACAGGAAGGGGGACAGCGAACACTGAAGCTTTCTTT
- TRBJ2-7 TRBD2 TRBV9 CASSVGLAGTYEQYF TGTGCCAGCAGCGTAGGACTAGCGGGTACCTACGAGCAGTACTTC
- TRBJ2-1 TRBD2 TRBV19 CASKLAGLSSYNEQFF TGTGCCAGTAAACTAGCGGGGTTGAGCTCCTACAATGAGCAGTTCTTC
- TRBJ1-2 - TRBV29-1 CSVDWSVYGYTF TGCAGCGTTGATTGGTCAGTCTATGGCTACACCTTC
- TRBJ2-5 - TRBV2 CASTALRVAETQYF TGTGCCAGCACGGCCCTCAGGGTAGCAGAGACCCAGTACTTC
- TRBJ1-4 TRBD1 TRBV5-1 CASSRNRDRGLGEKLFF TGCGCCAGCAGCCGCAACCGGGACAGGGGGCTCGGAGAAAAACTGTTTTTT
- TRBJ2-5 - TRBV20-1 CSVRPETQYF TGCAGTGTAAGGCCTGAGACCCAGTACTTC
- TRBJ1-1 - TRBV19 CASRVDRNTEAFF TGTGCCAGTAGGGTGGACAGGAACACTGAAGCTTTCTTT
- TRBJ1-2 - TRBV3-1/TRBV3-2 CASSRAGGVYGYTF TGTGCCAGCAGCCGAGCCGGGGGGGTCTATGGCTACACCTTC
- TRBJ2-1 - TRBV27 CASSPGLLAEQFF TGTGCCAGCAGTCCTGGACTGTTGGCTGAGCAGTTCTTC
- TRBJ2-2 TRBD1 TRBV7-9 CASNGQGVGELFF TGTGCCAGCAACGGACAGGGGGTCGGGGAGCTGTTTTTT
- TRBJ1-5 TRBD1 TRBV10-2 CASSRGQGDQPQHF TGCGCCAGCAGTCGGGGACAGGGCGATCAGCCCCAGCATTTT
- TRBJ2-2 TRBD1 TRBV18 CASSLRQGSNTGELFF TGTGCCAGCTCACTGCGACAGGGTAGTAACACCGGGGAGCTGTTTTTT
once TRBJ1-1 - TRBV7-9 CASSRQGATNTEAFF TGTGCCAGCAGCAGGCAGGGCGCTACGAACACTGAAGCTTTCTTT
- TRBJ1-2 - TRBV5-4 CATQEANYGYTF TGTGCCACCCAGGAAGCTAACTATGGCTACACCTTC
- TRBJ2-7 TRBD1 TRBV5-1 CASSLLGDRAYEQYF TGCGCCAGCAGCTTACTGGGGGACAGAGCCTACGAGCAGTACTTC
few TRBJ2-1 TRBD2 TRBV7-3 CASSLRAGAYNEQFF TGTGCCAGCAGCTTAAGAGCGGGGGCCTACAATGAGCAGTTCTTC
- TRBJ2-7 - TRBV11-2 CASSIRCWYEQYF TGTGCCAGCAGCATACGGTGCTGGTACGAGCAGTACTTC
- TRBJ2-2 TRBD1 TRBV3-1/TRBV3-2 CASSRGTGNTGELFF TGTGCCAGCAGTCGCGGGACAGGGAACACCGGGGAGCTGTTTTTT
- TRBJ2-1 - TRBV20-1 CSASPVSPYNEQFF TGCAGTGCTAGTCCGGTGAGCCCCTACAATGAGCAGTTCTTC
- TRBJ1-1 TRBD1 TRBV7-9 CASRPTGPNTEAFF TGTGCCAGCAGACCGACAGGGCCGAACACTGAAGCTTTCTTT
- TRBJ2-7 TRBD2 TRBV4-1 CASSALAGPSSYEQYF TGCGCCAGCAGTGCCTTAGCGGGCCCCAGCTCCTACGAGCAGTACTTC
- TRBJ1-5 - TRBV19 CASSITRVGNQPQHF TGTGCCAGTAGTATTACGAGGGTCGGCAATCAGCCCCAGCATTTT
- TRBJ2-7 - TRBV7-9 CASSLAGRTEQYF TGTGCCAGCAGCTTAGCGGGTCGGACCGAGCAGTACTTC
- TRBJ2-2 - TRBV5-1 CASSLAATYTGELFF TGCGCCAGCAGCTTGGCTGCCACATACACCGGGGAGCTGTTTTTT
- TRBJ2-3 TRBD2 TRBV7-3 CASSLVGTSGGYTDTQYF TGTGCCAGCAGCTTAGTAGGGACTAGCGGGGGCTACACAGATACGCAGTATTTT
once TRBJ1-1 TRBD1 TRBV2 CASRRDRGPTEAFF TGTGCCAGCAGGCGGGACAGGGGGCCTACTGAAGCTTTCTTT
- TRBJ1-3 - TRBV5-1 CASSPGLGGDTIYF TGCGCCAGCAGCCCAGGCCTGGGGGGAGACACCATATATTTT
- TRBJ1-1 - TRBV3-1/TRBV3-2 CASSPRADREAFF TGTGCCAGCAGCCCCCGAGCAGACAGAGAAGCTTTCTTT